This T cell receptor beta chain comes out of a study of T-cell memory formation after mild COVID-19. As for the study in general: In these data, TCR clusters were largely donor specific.

The CDR3 covers 13 residues. Germline V gene lookup returns CDR1 MNHNY and CDR2 SVGAGI (reference sequence). Trimming removed 5 bases from V and 0 bases from J, with 5 bases in between. Overall study results and limits: Those CD4+ clones that contracted were mainly in CM and EM (CD8+ ones in EMRA). Some SARS-CoV-2-responding clones were already detected in memory before infection.

A 5'RACE reaction primed in the constant segment made cDNA libraries of TCR alpha and TCR beta, and these carried sample barcodes and UMIs. TCRdb re-analysed the 5' RACE reads in MiXCR, keeping a single row per CDR3 protein. The table has hundreds of thousands of distinct CDR3 sequences, roughly 17% seen once. This clonotype appeared a few times. Its specificity is not known. V and J are TRBV6-6 and TRBJ1-3; no firm D call. The material sequenced was PBMCs or a T cell subset sorted from them (not recorded which). The clonotype originates from an adult woman who had mild COVID-19 (a few samples of this study predate the infection). Cell type and time point are not known. In nucleotides, the CDR3 is TGTGCCAGCAGTGGTAGCTCTGGAAACACCATATATTTT. Its translation is CASSGSSGNTIYF.